Following are 23 T cell receptor beta chains from one sample sequenced in a study of T cell repertoires in cytomegalovirus infection. TCRdb re-analysed the reads in MiXCR, keeping a single row per CDR3 protein. The data contain under 850,000 distinct CDR3 sequences, 35% to 45% of them singletons. Sequenced: PBMCs. The receptor source for this set is a human donor in good health (CMV status not recorded). Some clones in this sample may be carry-over from other donors' samples.

The V and J genes are TRBV6-8 and TRBJ2-7; no definite D call. This CDR3 spans 13 amino acids. Germline V gene data show CDR1 as MNHGY and CDR2 as SAAAGT. With 0 bases removed from V and 7 bases from J, the gap between germline ends came to 10 bases. The CDR3 DNA reads as TGTGCCAGCAGTTACTCGATGCTGGGGGAGCAGTACTTC. Amino acid sequence: CASSYSMLGEQYF.

This clonotype occurred a few times. The CDR3 DNA sequence: TGTGCCAGCAGCTTAAACCGGGTTGTTGAAGCTTTCTTT. It is translated as CASSLNRVVEAFF. The rearrangement links TRBV11-2 to TRBJ1-1; D call uncertain. V was pared by 2 bases and J by 7 bases, with 11 bases between. Germline V gene data show CDR1 as SGHAT and CDR2 as FQNNGV. The CDR3 covers 13 residues.

This clonotype was counted a few times. This chain connects TRBV6-1 to TRBJ1-1; D is possibly TRBD1 (5 bases). V was cut by 4 bases and J by 1 base, with 10 bases left in between. The germline V gene encodes CDR1 MNHNS and CDR2 SASEGT. CDR3 length: 14 residues. The CDR3 DNA reads TGTGCCAGCAGTGTAAGGAGGGGGAACACTGAAGCTTTCTTT. Its protein product is CASSVRRGNTEAFF.

The genes are TRBV2 and TRBJ2-2; D is possibly TRBD2 (5 bases). Trimming cost V 10 bases and J 5 bases, with 17 bases left between them. CDR1 SNHLY and CDR2 FYNNEI come from the germline V gene. The CDR3 length is 14 residues. The CDR3 sequence is CATRPGRGTGELFF. The CDR3 DNA sequence: TGTGCCACCCGGCCTGGTCGAGGGACCGGGGAGCTGTTTTTT.

This clonotype was seen a few times. No conserved phenylalanine or tryptophan is present at the end of the CDR3, so a read error is the likely explanation. The chain uses TRBV27 and TRBJ1-1, with 7 bases aligning to TRBD1. Germline CDR1 and CDR2: MNHEY and SMNVEV (reference sequence). The junction had 5 bases not matched to a gene; V was cut back by 5 bases and J by 5 bases. The CDR3 runs 13 residues. In nucleotides, the CDR3 is TGTGCCAGCAGTGACAGGGTAGGTACTGAAGCTTTCCTT. It yields the protein CASSDRVGTEAFL.

The rearrangement uses TRBV7-3 and TRBJ1-2; 8 positions agree with TRBD1. Trimming cost V 3 bases and J 4 bases; bases outside gene matches: 13. CDR1 and CDR2 from the germline V gene are SGHTA and FQGTGA. This CDR3 has 17 residues. This CDR3 reads CASSLGSRAGGRYGYTF. As DNA, the CDR3 is TGTGCCAGCAGCTTGGGCTCACGGGCAGGGGGCCGCTATGGCTACACCTTC.

The sample holds many counts of this clonotype. CDR3 sequence reads: CASPIPGLVTDTQYF. For the CDR3, the DNA is TGTGCCAGCCCTATCCCGGGACTAGTAACAGATACGCAGTATTTT. The chain carries TRBV6-1 and TRBJ2-3; 8 nucleotides agree with TRBD2. The CDR3 contains 15 residues. The V gene end was trimmed by 8 bases and the J gene end by 3 bases; junction bases not matched to a gene: 10. Germline CDR1 MNHNS, CDR2 SASEGT.

J is TRBJ2-3 and V is TRBV7-9; D is unclear. The CDR3 runs 15 residues. Trimming shortened V by 6 bases and J by 2 bases, and 15 bases separated the two germline ends. The germline V gene has CDR1 SEHNR and CDR2 FQNEAQ (reference sequence). DNA of the CDR3: TGTGCCAGCAGACTGGGCTCCCCTACCACAGATACGCAGTATTTT. It yields the protein CASRLGSPTTDTQYF.

This clonotype was seen many times. One end of the junction fails to match germline, which may point to a read error. The chain uses TRBV7-7 and TRBJ2-1; 9 bases are a match to TRBD2. This CDR3 has 18 amino acids. Germline values: CDR1 SSHAT, CDR2 FNYEAQ (reference sequence). The CDR3 region is CASSLAIRGLADYNEQFF. In nucleotides, the CDR3 is TGTGCTAGCAGCTTAGCAATTCGGGGACTAGCAGACTACAATGAGCAGTTCTTC.

Only a few counts were recorded for this clonotype. The rearrangement joins TRBV28 to TRBJ1-2; D unresolved. Trimming removed 3 bases at V and 4 bases at J, with 6 bases between. The CDR3 consists of 12 residues. CDR1 and CDR2 from the germline V gene are MDHEN and SYDVKM. The CDR3 region has the DNA TGTGCCAGCAGTTTTGGAGCCTATGGCTACACCTTC. Its protein is CASSFGAYGYTF.

The sample holds a few counts of this clonotype. CDR3 amino acids: CSARPRTYGTDTQYF. The DNA for the CDR3 is TGCAGTGCTAGACCAAGGACTTACGGCACAGATACGCAGTATTTT. The chain joins TRBV20-1 to TRBJ2-3, with D tentatively TRBD2 (5 bases). The germline CDR1 and CDR2 sequences are DFQATT and SNEGSKA (reference sequence). The CDR3 sequence is 15 residues long. V lost 2 bases and J 1 base, leaving 13 bases between the germline ends.

In this sample, this clonotype turned up a few times. The gene calls are TRBV5-6 and TRBJ2-5; 7 bases are shared with TRBD2. The CDR3 consists of 14 residues. Germline V gives CDR1 SGHDT, CDR2 YYEEEE. The V gene end was trimmed by 4 bases and the J gene end by 4 bases; junction bases not matched to a gene: 7. CDR3 nucleotide sequence: TGTGCCAGCAGCCCAGCGGGACGGCCAGAGACCCAGTACTTC. Translated: CASSPAGRPETQYF. The entire variable domain, with the rest obtained from reference TRBV5-6 and TRBJ2-5, is as follows: DAGVTQSPTHLIKTRGQQVTLRCSPKSGHDTVSWYQQALGQGPQFIFQYYEEEERQRGNFPDRFSGHQFPNYSSELNVNALLLGDSALYLCASSPAGRPETQYFGPGTRLLVL.

The chain employs TRBV9 and TRBJ1-1; no firm D call. The CDR3 sequence is 14 residues long. Trimming removed 0 bases from V and 5 bases from J, with 11 bases in between. Germline V gene lookup returns CDR1 SGDLS and CDR2 YYNGEE. The CDR3 nucleotides read TGTGCCAGCAGCGTAGTAGTTGGCGCGACTGAAGCTTTCTTT. Translating it yields CASSVVVGATEAFF.

This chain connects TRBV10-3 to TRBJ2-7; 9 nucleotides align to TRBD1. The CDR3 consists of 16 residues. Germline values: CDR1 ENHRY, CDR2 SYGVKD. With V trimmed by 3 bases and J by 5 bases, 11 bases remained unmatched. The CDR3 sequence: CAISETPGQGRNEQYF. CDR3 sequence (DNA): TGTGCCATCAGTGAAACCCCGGGACAGGGTAGGAACGAGCAGTACTTC.

V gene TRBV2 combines with J gene TRBJ2-5; TRBD2 is a possible D gene (5 bases). V shed 6 bases and J shed 5 bases, with 13 bases lying between them. The CDR3 is 13 amino acids. Germline V gives CDR1 SNHLY, CDR2 FYNNEI. CDR3 nucleotides: TGTGCCAGCAGGAGGAGGCTCATGGAGACCCAGTACTTC. This codes for CASRRRLMETQYF.

This clonotype was picked up many times. This rearrangement joins TRBV7-2 to TRBJ2-5; 7 positions match TRBD1. Germline V gene data show CDR1 as SGHTA and CDR2 as FQGNSA. This CDR3 comprises 16 residues. Trimming removed 0 bases from V and 5 bases from J; junction bases left unmatched: 9. Here the CDR3 DNA reads TGTGCCAGCAGCTTAGCGAGGACAGGTCGAGAGGAGACCCAGTACTTC. Translating gives CASSLARTGREETQYF.

This clonotype was counted between two and nine times. The rearrangement uses TRBV12-5 and TRBJ2-1; TRBD1 aligns across 7 bases. The CDR3 covers 17 residues. With 0 bases clipped from V and 0 bases from J, the junction kept 5 bases outside the gene matches. Per germline, CDR1 LGHNT and CDR2 FRNRAP. CDR3 in DNA: TGTGCTAGTGGTTTGGTTCCACAGGGGAGCTCCTACAATGAGCAGTTCTTC. Its protein product is CASGLVPQGSSYNEQFF. Together with reference TRBV12-5 and TRBJ2-1, the CDR3 gives the full variable domain: DARVTQTPRHKVTEMGQEVTMRCQPILGHNTVFWYRQTMMQGLELLAYFRNRAPLDDSGMPKDRFSAEMPDATLATLKIQPSEPRDSAVYFCASGLVPQGSSYNEQFFGPGTRLTVL.

The chain employs TRBV7-6 and TRBJ1-1; no clear D. The CDR3 sequence is 14 residues long. Germline V CDR1 and CDR2: SGHVS, FNYEAQ. V lost 1 base and J lost 1, with 7 bases in between. CDR3 sequence: CASSLDLPNTEAFF. In DNA, the CDR3 is TGTGCCAGCAGCTTAGACTTACCGAACACTGAAGCTTTCTTT.

This clonotype was counted only a few times. This sequence joins TRBV11-2 and TRBJ2-1, with TRBD2 matching 10 bases. Germline assignment: CDR1 SGHAT and CDR2 FQNNGV. V lost 5 bases and J lost 6; bases outside the gene matches: 13. This CDR3 has 17 amino acids. The CDR3 spells CASSRPWLAGEVNEQFF. CDR3 DNA sequence: TGTGCCAGCAGCCGCCCGTGGCTAGCGGGAGAGGTCAATGAGCAGTTCTTC.

V is TRBV28 and J is TRBJ2-7; D is uncertain. The germline V and J ends were trimmed by 2 bases and 3 bases, with 23 bases remaining between them. This CDR3 has 18 residues. Germline V gives CDR1 MDHEN, CDR2 SYDVKM. The CDR3 bases are TGTGCCAGCAGTTTAGCCCCCTTCGGGCAGATTTGGGACTACGAGCAGTACTTC. Translation: CASSLAPFGQIWDYEQYF.

This chain connects TRBV7-2 to TRBJ1-5, with TRBD1 as a possible D gene (6 bases). Germline CDR1 and CDR2: SGHTA and FQGNSA. V was shortened by 4 bases and J by 4 bases, with 20 bases between the two germline ends. CDR3 length: 17 residues. The CDR3 sequence: CASSSSLIQGHNQPQHF. DNA of the CDR3: TGTGCCAGCAGCTCTTCATTGATACAGGGTCATAATCAGCCCCAGCATTTT.

This chain links TRBV11-2 with TRBJ2-1; 9 bases are a match to TRBD2. Germline V gene data show CDR1 as SGHAT and CDR2 as FQNNGV. The CDR3 is made up of 16 amino acids. J lost 5 bases, V lost 6 bases, and 11 bases had no gene match. The CDR3 loop is CASRSLSGGIHNEQFF. The CDR3 DNA reads TGTGCCAGCAGGTCTTTGAGCGGGGGGATTCACAATGAGCAGTTCTTC.

This clonotype was counted many times. The chain joins TRBV12-3 or TRBV12-4 to TRBJ2-7; 9 bases map to TRBD1. Trimming took 4 bases from V and 2 from J; bases not matched to a gene: 3. This CDR3 comprises 14 residues. This CDR3 is CASSSTGGAYEQYF. The CDR3, as DNA: TGTGCCAGCAGTTCGACAGGGGGGGCCTACGAGCAGTACTTC.